These 18 T cell receptor beta chains originate from one sample sequenced in a study of T-cell reconstitution after alpha-beta-depleted transplantation in children. For TCRbeta, the library was prepared with unique molecular identifiers. TCRdb re-derived calls from the PCR reads in MiXCR, one entry per CDR3 protein. This sample yields some 78,000 distinct CDR3 sequences, of which 13% to 15% are seen a single time; 25% to 30% belongs to the top ten. This material consisted of PBMCs, mostly from graft donor cells, taken 180 days after TCRalphabeta/CD19-depleted stem cell transplant. The receptors stem from a male patient under 10 years old who had a stem cell transplant for acute lymphoblastic leukemia, so the T cells may come from the graft donor.

This clonotype was detected only a few times. This rearrangement joins TRBV7-8 to TRBJ2-1; 8 positions agree with TRBD2. CDR3 length equals 16 residues. The V and J ends lost 5 bases and 4 bases, in that order; junction bases with no gene match: 10. Germline CDR1 is SGHVS and CDR2 is FQNEAQ. CDR3 in amino acids: CASSAGREVGYNEQFF. CDR3 DNA sequence: TGTGCCAGCAGCGCCGGGCGGGAGGTGGGATACAATGAGCAGTTCTTC.

This chain links TRBV3-1 with TRBJ1-3, with D tentatively TRBD1 (6 bases). CDR1 is LGHDT and CDR2 is YNNKEL in the germline V gene (reference sequence). V dropped 1 base and J dropped 0 bases, with 19 bases sitting between them. The CDR3 has 19 amino acids. The CDR3: CASSQVKGVTGSSGNTIYF. As DNA, the CDR3 is TGTGCCAGCAGCCAAGTTAAGGGGGTCACAGGATCCTCTGGAAACACCATATATTTT.

V is TRBV9 and J is TRBJ1-2; D is perhaps TRBD1 (5 bases). Germline V lookup: CDR1 SGDLS, CDR2 YYNGEE. The ends were cut back, 2 bases at V and 6 bases at J, with 26 bases in the middle. This CDR3 is built from 18 residues. CDR3 nucleotides: TGTGCCAGCAGCGTCGGGGGGAGGATCGAAACCCCCTCTCATGGCTACACCTTC. It specifies CASSVGGRIETPSHGYTF. The full variable domain, completed using reference TRBV9 and TRBJ1-2, is DSGVTQTPKHLITATGQRVTLRCSPRSGDLSVYWYQQSLDQGLQFLIQYYNGEERAKGNILERFSAQQFPDLHSELNLSSLELGDSALYFCASSVGGRIETPSHGYTFGSGTRLTVV.

This clonotype occurred a few times. This rearrangement joins TRBV20-1 to TRBJ2-1, with D possibly TRBD2 on 5 matching bases. Germline V gives CDR1 DFQATT, CDR2 SNEGSKA (reference sequence). V was clipped by 3 bases and J by 8 bases, with 20 bases between them. This CDR3 is 15 amino acids long. The chain's CDR3 is CSARDSRRSVDEQFF. The CDR3 bases are TGCAGTGCTAGGGATAGCCGGAGGTCTGTAGATGAGCAGTTCTTC.

This clonotype was seen many times. The V and J genes are TRBV5-1 and TRBJ2-7; D possibly corresponds to TRBD2 (5 bases). Germline-derived CDR1 and CDR2 are SGHRS and YFSETQ. The CDR3 is 14 residues long. V shed 5 bases and J shed 4 bases, with 16 bases lying between them. The DNA of the CDR3 is TGCGCCAGCAGGAGCCTAGCAGCGGTGTACGAGCAGTACTTC. This gives the protein CASRSLAAVYEQYF.

The chain couples TRBV7-8 to TRBJ2-4, with a possible D match to TRBD2 (6 bases). Germline V gives CDR1 SGHVS, CDR2 FQNEAQ. V lost 5 bases to trimming and J lost 3 bases, with 17 bases between them. The CDR3 runs to 16 residues. CDR3 sequence reads: CASSQNSAGNKNIQYF. DNA of the CDR3: TGTGCCAGCAGCCAAAACTCGGCGGGGAACAAAAACATTCAGTACTTC.

This clonotype was detected only a few times. The rearrangement joins TRBV6-1 to TRBJ1-2, with 8 bases fitting TRBD1. The CDR3 length is 16 residues. From germline, CDR1 is MNHNS and CDR2 SASEGT. With 5 bases clipped from V and 0 bases from J, the junction kept 8 bases outside the gene matches. In nucleotides, the CDR3 is TGTGCCAGCAGTCAAATTAAGGGACAGGCTAACTATGGCTACACCTTC. Translated, it gives CASSQIKGQANYGYTF.

This clonotype was observed a handful of times. The CDR3 DNA reads as TGTGCCAGCAGCCAACCGGGACGGAGCTCCTACAATGAGCAGTTCTTC. Translated: CASSQPGRSSYNEQFF. The chain employs TRBV14 and TRBJ2-1; the D gene could be TRBD1 or TRBD2 (5 bases each). This CDR3 contains 16 residues. Trimming pared 2 bases from V and 0 bases from J, leaving 11 bases between. In germline, CDR1 is SGHDN, CDR2 FVKESK.

The V and J genes are TRBV27 and TRBJ1-6; a possible D gene is TRBD1 (5 bases). Trimming stripped 7 bases from V and 9 bases from J, with 16 bases between. Per germline, CDR1 MNHEY and CDR2 SMNVEV (reference sequence). The CDR3 covers 14 residues. CDR3 DNA: TGTGCCAGCACCTTGGGGGGACCCACTTCACCCCTCCACTTT. Protein: CASTLGGPTSPLHF.

This clonotype was found a few times. The chain links TRBV5-1 to TRBJ1-3; D is uncertain. V lost 4 bases to trimming and J lost 2 bases, with 10 bases between them. In germline, CDR1 is SGHRS, CDR2 YFSETQ. This CDR3 spans 14 amino acids. CDR3 region: CASSPQRPGNTIYF. In DNA form, the CDR3 reads TGCGCCAGCAGCCCCCAAAGACCTGGAAACACCATATATTTT.

The chain links TRBV7-6 to TRBJ1-4; tentative D call: TRBD1 (6 bases). The V end was cut by 0 bases, the J end by 4 bases, with 9 bases between. This CDR3 region has 15 residues. CDR1 and CDR2 (germline): SGHVS, FNYEAQ. CDR3 sequence reads: CASSLAGHLNEKLFF. The DNA of the CDR3 is TGTGCCAGCAGCTTAGCGGGACACCTTAATGAAAAACTGTTTTTT.

J is TRBJ2-7 and V is TRBV9; D might be TRBD1 or TRBD2, each matching 5 bases. Trimming took off 3 bases at V and 5 bases at J, with 12 bases between the two ends. Germline lookup yields CDR1 SGDLS and CDR2 YYNGEE. The CDR3 covers 13 residues. CDR3 region: CASSAGPLDEQYF. The CDR3 nucleotides read TGTGCCAGCAGCGCGGGACCCCTTGACGAGCAGTACTTC.

This clonotype was seen repeatedly, ten times or more. This chain uses TRBV15 with TRBJ2-1; weak D call: TRBD2 (6 bases). CDR1 is LNHNV, CDR2 YYDKDF, per germline (reference sequence). The V end lost 0 bases, the J end lost 9 bases, and 15 bases lay between the germline ends. The CDR3 totals 15 residues. The CDR3 is CATSRDFKVGGEQFF. The DNA for the CDR3 is TGTGCCACCAGCAGAGATTTCAAAGTGGGGGGTGAGCAGTTCTTC.

This clonotype was seen a few times. V gene TRBV20-1 combines with J gene TRBJ1-1, with no clear D. The ends were cut back, 1 base at V and 8 bases at J, with 11 bases in the middle. The CDR3 has 12 residues. Germline CDR1 reads DFQATT; CDR2 reads SNEGSKA (reference sequence). The CDR3 loop reads CSARGMPAEAFF. The CDR3 nucleotides read TGCAGTGCTAGAGGTATGCCTGCAGAAGCTTTCTTT.

This clonotype was counted only a few times. This chain joins TRBV28 and TRBJ2-4, with 10 bases lining up with TRBD2. Germline V CDR1 and CDR2: MDHEN, SYDVKM. The CDR3 contains 16 residues. V was clipped by 5 bases and J by 1 base; unmatched bases: 5. CDR3 in amino acids: CASSPPGLAAKNIQYF. For the CDR3, the DNA is TGTGCCAGCAGTCCTCCGGGACTAGCGGCCAAAAACATTCAGTACTTC.

At least ten counts were recorded for this clonotype. This chain's CDR3 is CASSPPGSDTQYF. The CDR3 DNA reads as TGTGCCAGCAGCCCCCCAGGGTCAGATACGCAGTATTTT. The rearrangement uses TRBV7-9 and TRBJ2-3; the D gene is possibly TRBD1 (5 bases). The CDR3 loop spans 13 amino acids. The germline V and J ends were trimmed by 5 bases and 4 bases, with 10 bases remaining between them. CDR1 is SEHNR, CDR2 FQNEAQ, per germline (reference sequence).

This chain links TRBV30 with TRBJ1-1; D is uncertain. The CDR3 is 12 residues long. Trimming removed 7 bases at V and 11 bases at J, with 20 bases between. CDR1 is GTSNPN and CDR2 is SVGIG in the germline V gene (reference sequence). This chain's CDR3 is CAYRLFLAGAFF. The CDR3 nucleotides are TGTGCCTATCGTCTTTTTCTTGCGGGGGCTTTCTTT.

This clonotype appeared a few times. The chain carries TRBV10-3 and TRBJ1-2, with 8 bases lining up with TRBD1. The germline gives CDR1 ENHRY, CDR2 SYGVKD. The CDR3 is 13 residues long. With 8 bases clipped from V and 4 bases from J, the junction kept 6 bases outside the gene matches. DNA of the CDR3: TGTGCCATCTTTACCGGGACAGGCTATGGCTACACCTTC. Translating it yields CAIFTGTGYGYTF.